This T cell receptor (beta chain) was found in a study of CD4 and CD8 cells across lung adenocarcinoma regions. Germline CDR1 MNHEY, CDR2 SMNVEV (reference sequence). The CDR3 runs 14 residues. V lost 8 bases, J lost 7 bases, and 18 bases lay in between. TCRdb re-derived calls from the PCR reads in MiXCR, one entry per CDR3 protein. The repertoire holds about 12,000 distinct CDR3 sequences, with under 75% as singletons. Localized lung adenocarcinoma, a non-small cell lung cancer, affected the donors. Sequenced input: CD8+ T cells from the margin of a lung tumor. This rearrangement joins TRBV27 to TRBJ2-1; D remains ambiguous. The receptor was isolated from a female donor with lung adenocarcinoma. The CD4 and CD8 labels of this study may be unreliable. CDR3 region: CASLRSAGANEQFF. The DNA for the CDR3 is TGTGCCAGCCTACGTTCGGCAGGAGCTAATGAGCAGTTCTTC.